These T cell receptor beta chains were read from a single sample in a study of cytomegalovirus exposure and HLA in healthy donors. Data came from immunoSEQ multiplex PCR; TCRdb stores just in-frame clones and leaves some out. The sample contains approximately 200,000 clones, about 80% of which appear only once. Sequencing used PBMCs. The receptors originated from a woman in her 30s in good health and CMV-seropositive. Both conserved end residues are part of each CDR3. The D gene is left open where the match is weak. Rows give clone size only sometimes, using once, few, many, or a class for an expanded clone.

TRBD2	.	TRBV7-7	TRBJ2-2	CASSLAGGPNTGELFF	TGTGCCAGCAGCTTAGCGGGAGGGCCCAACACCGGGGAGCTGTTTTTT
.	.	TRBV27	TRBJ1-5	CASSLSRSSNQPQHF	TGTGCCAGCAGTTTATCCCGCAGTAGCAATCAGCCCCAGCATTTT
TRBD1	.	TRBV10-2	TRBJ2-2	CASTKQGVGELFF	TGCGCCAGCACCAAACAGGGGGTAGGGGAGCTGTTTTTT
.	.	TRBV15	TRBJ1-5	CATSRAGGGEAQHF	TGTGCCACCAGCAGAGCCGGTGGAGGTGAAGCCCAGCATTTT
TRBD1	.	TRBV28	TRBJ1-2	CASSFLGQGSGNYGYTF	TGTGCCAGCAGTTTTTTGGGACAGGGATCTGGTAACTATGGCTACACCTTC
TRBD1	.	TRBV9	TRBJ2-7	CASSGGGTGPYEQYF	TGTGCCAGCAGCGGTGGGGGGACAGGGCCCTACGAGCAGTACTTC
TRBD2	once	TRBV10-3	TRBJ2-2	CAITAGGHFAGELFF	TGTGCCATCACGGCGGGAGGGCATTTCGCCGGGGAGCTGTTTTTT
TRBD2	.	TRBV2	TRBJ2-5	CASSVPSGSGVETQYF	TGTGCCAGCAGTGTTCCTAGCGGGAGCGGAGTGGAGACCCAGTACTTC
TRBD1	.	TRBV5-6	TRBJ2-1	CASSLVGTGAQFF	TGTGCCAGCAGCTTAGTGGGGACAGGCGCGCAGTTCTTC
TRBD2	.	TRBV7-8	TRBJ2-3	CASGSGGVTDTQYF	TGTGCCAGCGGTAGCGGGGGGGTCACCGATACGCAGTATTTT
TRBD1	.	TRBV14	TRBJ2-5	CASSQRGQGQETQYF	TGTGCCAGCAGCCAGAGAGGACAGGGACAAGAGACCCAGTACTTC
TRBD1	.	TRBV6-5	TRBJ1-1	CASSSLTGVNTEAFF	TGTGCCAGCAGTTCCTTGACAGGGGTGAACACTGAAGCTTTCTTT
.	.	TRBV11-3	TRBJ2-1	CASSGGGPRDEQFF	TGTGCCAGCAGCGGGGGGGGCCCTAGGGATGAGCAGTTCTTC
.	.	TRBV5-1	TRBJ2-3	CASRQQTSTDTQYF	TGCGCCAGCAGGCAGCAGACTAGCACAGATACGCAGTATTTT
.	.	TRBV5-4	TRBJ1-1	CASSPPAGPEAFF	TGTGCCAGCAGTCCGCCCGCGGGACCTGAAGCTTTCTTT
.	.	TRBV14	TRBJ2-1	CASSQAKSSYNEQFF	TGTGCCAGCAGCCAAGCCAAGAGCTCCTACAATGAGCAGTTCTTC
.	.	TRBV9	TRBJ2-7	CASSSEPRSSYEQYF	TGTGCCAGCAGCTCTGAACCCCGGTCGTCCTACGAGCAGTACTTC
.	.	TRBV6-5	TRBJ1-6	CASSKPTGPNSPLHF	TGTGCCAGCAGTAAGCCGACAGGCCCTAATTCACCCCTCCACTTT
TRBD2	.	TRBV6-5	TRBJ2-7	CASRPSGTVTYEQYF	TGTGCCAGCAGGCCTAGCGGCACGGTAACCTACGAGCAGTACTTC
TRBD1	.	TRBV30	TRBJ1-2	CAWSVAPGGDGYTF	TGTGCCTGGAGTGTGGCGCCAGGGGGCGACGGCTACACCTTC
TRBD1	.	TRBV5-4	TRBJ1-4	CASSSNRGREKLFF	TGTGCCAGCAGCTCAAACAGGGGGCGTGAAAAACTGTTTTTT
TRBD1	.	TRBV5-1	TRBJ1-5	CASSPGTGPSGGNQPQHF	TGCGCCAGCAGCCCGGGGACAGGGCCCAGTGGGGGCAATCAGCCCCAGCATTTT
TRBD2	.	TRBV5-6	TRBJ2-5	CASGNDNGGSETQYF	TGTGCCAGCGGCAACGATAACGGCGGGAGTGAGACCCAGTACTTC
.	.	TRBV5-1	TRBJ2-7	CASSLEGLTSQQYF	TGCGCCAGCAGCTTGGAGGGGCTTACATCACAGCAGTACTTC
TRBD1	.	TRBV6-5	TRBJ1-3	CASSYLGQHSGNTIYF	TGTGCCAGCAGTTACCTGGGACAGCACTCTGGAAACACCATATATTTT
TRBD2	once	TRBV5-6	TRBJ2-7	CASSSGGGSGEQYF	TGTGCCAGCAGCTCCGGGGGAGGGAGTGGCGAGCAGTACTTC
TRBD1	.	TRBV5-1	TRBJ2-6	CASSPGTAEGANVLTF	TGCGCCAGCAGCCCCGGGACAGCGGAAGGGGCCAACGTCCTGACTTTC
TRBD2	.	TRBV9	TRBJ2-7	CASSVGSGGSYEQYF	TGTGCCAGCAGCGTAGGAAGCGGGGGAAGCTACGAGCAGTACTTC
TRBD1	.	TRBV27	TRBJ2-1	CASTLFGDRLYNEQFF	TGTGCCAGCACTCTATTTGGGGACAGGCTTTACAATGAGCAGTTCTTC
.	.	TRBV11-3	TRBJ2-4	CASSLAPTNIQYF	TGTGCCAGCAGCTTAGCGCCGACTAACATTCAGTACTTC
.	.	TRBV27	TRBJ1-5	CASSLARQDQPQHF	TGTGCCAGCAGTTTAGCCCGGCAGGATCAGCCCCAGCATTTT